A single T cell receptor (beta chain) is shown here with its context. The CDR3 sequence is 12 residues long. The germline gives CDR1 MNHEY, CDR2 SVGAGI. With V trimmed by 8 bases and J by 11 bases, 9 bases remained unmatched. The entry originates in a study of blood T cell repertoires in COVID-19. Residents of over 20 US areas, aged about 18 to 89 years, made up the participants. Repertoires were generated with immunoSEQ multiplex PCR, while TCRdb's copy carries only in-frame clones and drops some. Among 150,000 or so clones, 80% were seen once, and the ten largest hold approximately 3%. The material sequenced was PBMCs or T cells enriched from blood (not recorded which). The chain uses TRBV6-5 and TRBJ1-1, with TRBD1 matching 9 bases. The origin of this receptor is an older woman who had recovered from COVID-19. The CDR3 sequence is CASYNRDREAFF. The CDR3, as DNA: TGTGCCAGCTACAACCGGGACAGGGAGGCTTTCTTT.